The 30 T cell receptor beta chains reported below all come from one sample, sequenced in a study of blood T cell repertoires in COVID-19. Libraries were prepared by immunoSEQ multiplex PCR; TCRdb keeps only in-frame clonotypes and omits some of them. The profile shows roughly 38,000 clones, just over 85% of them singletons. The sequencing input was peripheral blood. Every receptor here comes from a man in his 70s with acute or convalescent COVID-19.

This chain links TRBV10-1 with TRBJ2-3; D might be TRBD2 (5 bases). The CDR3 runs 15 residues. V lost 3 bases to trimming and J lost 1 base, with 11 bases between them. Looked up from germline, CDR1 is WNHNN and CDR2 is SYGVQD (reference sequence). CDR3 protein: CASSETGSGTDTQYF. CDR3 DNA sequence: TGCGCCAGCAGTGAAACGGGGAGCGGCACAGATACGCAGTATTTT.

The CDR3 loop is CASKFAGVDTQYF. The DNA for the CDR3 is TGTGCCAGCAAGTTTGCGGGAGTAGATACGCAGTATTTT. V gene TRBV7-9 combines with J gene TRBJ2-3, with TRBD2 identical over 7 bases. The CDR3 has 13 residues. V shed 7 bases and J 5 bases; nucleotides not matched to a gene: 6. CDR1 is SEHNR and CDR2 is FQNEAQ in the germline V gene (reference sequence).

V and J are TRBV30 and TRBJ1-1; D not resolved. Deletions cut 5 bases from V and 3 bases from J, with 13 bases between. The CDR3 is made up of 13 amino acids. Germline CDR1 is GTSNPN and CDR2 is SVGIG (reference sequence). The chain's CDR3 is CAWGRGGDTEAFF. The CDR3 DNA reads TGTGCCTGGGGGAGAGGCGGGGACACTGAAGCTTTCTTT.

The CDR3 spells CASTQQTGANTGELFF. As DNA, the CDR3 is TGTGCCAGTACCCAGCAGACAGGGGCGAACACCGGGGAGCTGTTTTTT. The V call is TRBV19, the J call TRBJ2-2; 8 bases are shared with TRBD1. The ends lost 7 bases at V and 0 bases at J; junction bases unmatched: 7. This CDR3 region has 16 residues. Germline CDR1 and CDR2: LNHDA and SQIVND (reference sequence).

This sequence joins TRBV29-1 and TRBJ2-1, with TRBD1 matching 9 bases. This CDR3 is 13 amino acids long. Trimming removed 2 bases from V and 9 bases from J; junction bases left unmatched: 5. The germline V gene has CDR1 SQVTM and CDR2 ANQGSEA. CDR3 nucleotide sequence: TGCAGCGTTGAAATACAGGGGGCTACTGAGCAGTTCTTC. Translation: CSVEIQGATEQFF.

The V gene is TRBV19, the J gene TRBJ1-2; weak D call: TRBD1 (6 bases). The CDR3 has 14 residues. V was shortened by 5 bases and J by 3 bases, with 13 bases between the two germline ends. Germline V gene data show CDR1 as LNHDA and CDR2 as SQIVND (reference sequence). The CDR3 DNA reads as TGTGCCAGTAGTGCTCTAGGACAGTACTATGGCTACACCTTC. Its translation is CASSALGQYYGYTF.

The chain joins TRBV3-1 (or the pseudogene TRBV3-2) to TRBJ2-1; D not resolved. The CDR3 is 19 amino acids. Trimming pared 0 bases from V and 0 bases from J, leaving 18 bases between. The V gene's germline CDR1 is LGHDT and CDR2 YNNKEL (reference sequence). CDR3 amino acids: CASSQDRRPIPRSYNEQFF. CDR3 sequence (DNA): TGTGCCAGCAGCCAAGATCGGCGGCCCATCCCCCGCTCCTACAATGAGCAGTTCTTC.

This rearrangement joins TRBV11-2 to TRBJ1-6; D is ambiguous. V dropped 1 base and J dropped 13 bases, with 14 bases sitting between them. This CDR3 region has 14 residues. Germline V lookup: CDR1 SGHAT, CDR2 FQNNGV. Written as DNA, the CDR3 is TGTGCCAGCAGCTTAGGACGCGGTGGTGGTCCCCTCCACTTT. Its translation: CASSLGRGGGPLHF.

The rearrangement uses TRBV5-4 and TRBJ1-4, with 7 nucleotides matching TRBD1. The ends lost 4 bases at V and 6 bases at J; junction bases unmatched: 6. Germline V lookup: CDR1 SGHNT, CDR2 YYREEE (reference sequence). This CDR3 has 14 residues. The CDR3 reads CASSIPGQDEKLFF. In DNA form, the CDR3 reads TGTGCCAGCAGCATTCCCGGACAGGATGAAAAACTGTTTTTT.

This chain's CDR3 is CASSSGGSYNSPLHF. In DNA, the CDR3 is TGTGCCAGCAGTTCCGGGGGGTCCTATAATTCACCCCTCCACTTT. The chain combines TRBV28 with TRBJ1-6, with D possibly TRBD1 on 5 matching bases. The CDR3 contains 15 residues. V gave up 4 bases and J gave up 1 base, with 8 bases separating them. The germline V gene encodes CDR1 MDHEN and CDR2 SYDVKM. The full variable domain, with the rest looked up from reference TRBV28 and TRBJ1-6, is DVKVTQSSRYLVKRTGEKVFLECVQDMDHENMFWYRQDPGLGLRLIYFSYDVKMKEKGDIPEGYSVSREKKERFSLILESASTNQTSMYLCASSSGGSYNSPLHFGNGTRLTVT.

The V gene is TRBV2, the J gene TRBJ1-2; maybe TRBD1 (6 bases). Germline V gives CDR1 SNHLY, CDR2 FYNNEI. V was clipped by 4 bases and J by 6 bases, with 9 bases between them. The CDR3 covers 12 residues. CDR3: CASSGGRNGYTF. CDR3 bases: TGTGCCAGCAGTGGGGGGCGGAATGGCTACACCTTC.

The rearrangement uses TRBV5-4 and TRBJ2-1; 8 bases fit TRBD2. CDR3 size: 16 residues. The germline V gene encodes CDR1 SGHNT and CDR2 YYREEE (reference sequence). Unmatched junction bases numbered 17, after V lost 5 bases and J lost 10 bases. CDR3: CASRPSAGVTVEEQFF. In nucleotides, the CDR3 is TGTGCCAGCAGACCATCAGCGGGAGTTACAGTCGAGGAGCAGTTCTTC.

J is TRBJ2-1 and V is TRBV11-2; tentatively, D is TRBD2 (6 bases). The CDR3 loop spans 15 amino acids. The germline gives CDR1 SGHAT, CDR2 FQNNGV. Trimming pared 4 bases from V and 2 bases from J, leaving 12 bases between. The CDR3, as DNA: TGTGCCAGCAGCTCAGAACTAGCCACCTACAATGAGCAGTTCTTC. Its translation: CASSSELATYNEQFF.

This clone was detected only once. The chain uses TRBV11-3 and TRBJ2-3; D possibly corresponds to TRBD2 (6 bases). Trimming cost V 6 bases and J 1 base, with 14 bases left between them. CDR1 is SGHNT and CDR2 is YENEEA in the germline V gene. The CDR3 loop spans 15 amino acids. The CDR3 DNA reads TGTGCCAGCAGTCAAACTTGGGGGGGCACAGATACGCAGTATTTT. Translation: CASSQTWGGTDTQYF.

V and J are TRBV28 and TRBJ1-5; D gene unclear. This CDR3 contains 12 residues. Trimming left V 10 bases short and J 4 bases short, with 11 bases between. Germline V gene lookup returns CDR1 MDHEN and CDR2 SYDVKM. The CDR3 here is CATLEVNQPQHF. The CDR3, as DNA: TGTGCCACCCTGGAGGTGAATCAGCCCCAGCATTTT.

This chain connects TRBV28 to TRBJ2-4; 7 bases match TRBD2. CDR1 is MDHEN and CDR2 is SYDVKM in the germline V gene. The junction had 9 bases not matched to a gene; V was cut back by 3 bases and J by 4 bases. The CDR3 is 16 residues long. The CDR3 region has the DNA TGTGCCAGCAGTTTTTTTTCGGGAGCGGGGAAAAACATTCAGTACTTC. Its translation: CASSFFSGAGKNIQYF.

The chain uses TRBV2 and TRBJ2-3, with D perhaps matching TRBD1 (5 bases). Germline values: CDR1 SNHLY, CDR2 FYNNEI. Between the trimmed V and J ends, which lost 5 bases and 0 bases, there was a span of 9 bases. The CDR3 has 14 residues. The chain's CDR3 is CASSFRVSTDTQYF. The DNA of the CDR3 is TGTGCCAGCAGTTTCAGGGTTAGCACAGATACGCAGTATTTT.

A note on this clone: The same CDR3 also results from other DNA sequences found in this sample. The chain has TRBV7-2 and TRBJ2-7; the D is unclear. The CDR3 consists of 12 residues. Germline V gene data show CDR1 as SGHTA and CDR2 as FQGNSA. Deletions cut 5 bases from V and 0 bases from J, with 5 bases between. The CDR3 loop reads CASSPNSYEQYF. The CDR3 DNA reads as TGTGCCAGCAGCCCCAACTCCTACGAGCAGTACTTC.

The chain combines TRBV25-1 with TRBJ1-1, with 8 bases identical to TRBD1. This CDR3 region has 13 residues. V gave up 8 bases and J gave up 5 bases; unmatched junction bases: 7. Germline V lookup: CDR1 MGHDK, CDR2 SYGVNS. CDR3: CASGWDRTTEAFF. CDR3 DNA sequence: TGTGCCAGCGGATGGGACAGGACGACTGAAGCTTTCTTT.

This clone came up once. V is TRBV9 and J is TRBJ2-3, with TRBD1 identical over 10 bases. Trimming at V came to 2 bases and at J to 3 bases, leaving 3 bases not matched to a gene. This CDR3 contains 15 residues. Germline CDR1 is SGDLS and CDR2 is YYNGEE. The CDR3 here is CASSVDRGQTDTQYF. The CDR3 coding sequence is TGTGCCAGCAGCGTCGACAGGGGGCAAACAGATACGCAGTATTTT.

The table lists this clone with a count of one. The J gene is TRBJ2-1, the V gene TRBV30; 7 bases match TRBD2. The CDR3 is made up of 14 amino acids. Trimming cost V 5 bases and J 6 bases; bases outside gene matches: 10. Germline-derived CDR1 and CDR2 are GTSNPN and SVGIG (reference sequence). The CDR3 DNA reads as TGTGCCTGGGCCCGTGGACTAGATGTCAATGAGCAGTTCTTC. Amino acids: CAWARGLDVNEQFF.

This clone was picked up one time. The V and J genes are TRBV18 and TRBJ1-5, with TRBD1 as a possible D gene (6 bases). The length of the CDR3 is 14 residues. Trimming removed 0 bases at V and 11 bases at J, with 14 bases between. Germline V gene sequence: CDR1 KGHSH, CDR2 LQKENI. CDR3 DNA sequence: TGTGCCAGCTCACCACCGGAAGGACAGACTTCCCAGCATTTT. It yields the protein CASSPPEGQTSQHF. Combining the CDR3 with reference TRBV18 and TRBJ1-5 gives the whole variable domain NAGVMQNPRHLVRRRGQEARLRCSPMKGHSHVYWYRQLPEEGLKFMVYLQKENIIDESGMPKERFSAEFPKEGPSILRIQQVVRGDSAAYFCASSPPEGQTSQHFGDGTRLSIL.

V and J are TRBV6-5 and TRBJ1-6, with a possible D match to TRBD1 (6 bases). The CDR3 is made up of 14 amino acids. V lost 6 bases, J lost 7 bases, and 13 bases lay in between. Germline lookup yields CDR1 MNHEY and CDR2 SVGAGI. The CDR3 here is CASRLGQKNSPLHF. The CDR3 bases are TGTGCCAGCAGGCTTGGACAGAAAAATTCACCCCTCCACTTT.

The chain uses TRBV9 and TRBJ2-7; 11 bases are shared with TRBD1. The CDR3 runs to 14 residues. Germline V gene sequence: CDR1 SGDLS, CDR2 YYNGEE. Unmatched junction bases numbered 4, after V lost 2 bases and J lost 6 bases. CDR3 nucleotide sequence: TGTGCCAGCAGCGTCCCGGGGACAGGGGGCGAGCAGTACTTC. Amino acids: CASSVPGTGGEQYF.

This chain joins TRBV29-1 and TRBJ2-1, with D possibly being TRBD2 (6 bases). Germline CDR1 reads SQVTM; CDR2 reads ANQGSEA. CDR3 length equals 15 residues. The ends were cut back, 6 bases at V and 1 base at J, with 16 bases in the middle. CDR3: CSVVEDYSSYNEQFF. The CDR3 bases are TGCAGCGTCGTTGAGGACTACTCTTCCTACAATGAGCAGTTCTTC.

The genes are TRBV19 and TRBJ2-4; TRBD1 agrees at 10 bases. The V segment lost 5 bases and the J segment 15 bases; nucleotides outside the gene matches: 16. The germline gives CDR1 LNHDA, CDR2 SQIVND (reference sequence). The CDR3 totals 15 residues. The chain's CDR3 is CASSGDRGAGSVRYF. In DNA form, the CDR3 reads TGTGCCAGTAGTGGGGACAGGGGCGCAGGGTCCGTCCGGTACTTC. Complete variable domain (other parts from reference TRBV19 and TRBJ2-4): DGGITQSPKYLFRKEGQNVTLSCEQNLNHDAMYWYRQDPGQGLRLIYYSQIVNDFQKGDIAEGYSVSREKKESFPLTVTSAQKNPTAFYLCASSGDRGAGSVRYFGAGTRLSVL.

This rearrangement joins TRBV6-6 to TRBJ1-1, with D possibly matching TRBD1 (5 bases). The CDR3 runs 15 residues. Per the germline V gene, CDR1 is MNHNY and CDR2 is SVGAGI (reference sequence). Trimming stripped 5 bases from V and 0 bases from J, with 13 bases between. This CDR3 is CASSAHGGVNTEAFF. For the CDR3, the DNA is TGTGCCAGCAGTGCCCACGGGGGGGTGAACACTGAAGCTTTCTTT.

The chain employs TRBV6-6 and TRBJ1-1; D is unclear. Germline V gene data show CDR1 as MNHNY and CDR2 as SVGAGI (reference sequence). The CDR3 sequence is 15 residues long. Trimming took 0 bases from V and 4 from J, leaving 12 bases between them. CDR3 loop: CASSYSAVSSTEAFF. The CDR3 DNA follows: TGTGCCAGCAGTTACTCCGCGGTTTCGAGCACTGAAGCTTTCTTT.

V usage is TRBV2 and J usage is TRBJ1-2; 7 bases match TRBD1. The V segment lost 4 bases and the J segment 0 bases; nucleotides outside the gene matches: 5. Germline CDR1 SNHLY, CDR2 FYNNEI. CDR3 length: 15 residues. The CDR3 DNA reads TGTGCCAGCAGTGCGGCCGGGACAGCTAACTATGGCTACACCTTC. Its protein product is CASSAAGTANYGYTF.

The chain carries TRBV3-1 (or the pseudogene TRBV3-2) and TRBJ2-1; 9 bases align to TRBD2. The CDR3 contains 17 residues. The germline V gene encodes CDR1 LGHDT and CDR2 YNNKEL (reference sequence). The junction had 9 bases not matched to a gene; V was cut back by 2 bases and J by 4 bases. The CDR3: CASSQPLSSGTYNEQFF. DNA of the CDR3: TGTGCCAGCAGCCAACCCCTTTCTAGCGGGACATACAATGAGCAGTTCTTC.